This entry concerns a single TCR beta chain. The CDR3 is 14 amino acids. Germline assignment: CDR1 LNHDA and CDR2 SQIVND (reference sequence). The V and J ends lost 2 bases and 0 bases respectively, with 8 bases between them. The sample comes from a study of shared clonotypes between healthy human individuals. Some clones are missing from TCRdb's copy, which holds only in-frame ones; the method was immunoSEQ multiplex PCR. The sample consists of more than 2 million clones, just under 95% of them appearing once. Naive-designated CD8 cells lacked CD45RO, were positively enriched for CCR7, and omitted terminally differentiated effector memory CD45RA+ cells.

The sequenced sample was naive CD8+ T cells from PBMCs. This chain joins TRBV19 and TRBJ2-7; D gene ambiguous. The source is a man aged 18-30 years in good health. Some clones in this sample may be carry-over from other donors' samples. CDR3: CASSIIGNSYEQYF. The CDR3 nucleotides read TGTGCCAGTAGTATAATTGGTAACTCCTACGAGCAGTACTTC.